This paragraph reports one T cell receptor (beta chain). The sample belongs to a study of cytomegalovirus exposure and HLA in healthy donors. The PCR made use of 60 Vbeta and 13 Jbeta primers. Clones were sequenced by immunoSEQ multiplex PCR, and TCRdb holds only the in-frame ones, with some missing. This sample has 100,000 to 150,000 clones; about 66% occur once, and the top ten carry 1.5% to 2%. Healthy bone marrow donors supplied every sample. Donors showed nominal health when sampled, although they likely had unrecorded immune exposures. CDR3 size: 12 residues. V lost 8 bases, J lost 3 bases, and 11 bases lay in between. CDR1 MNHNS and CDR2 SASEGT come from the germline V gene.

Sequenced input: PBMCs. The sequence was collected from a man in his thirties or forties in good health and CMV-seropositive. This rearrangement joins TRBV6-1 to TRBJ2-7; no clear D. CDR3 residues: CASFRYGYEQYF. The CDR3 DNA follows: TGTGCCAGCTTCAGGTACGGCTACGAGCAGTACTTC.